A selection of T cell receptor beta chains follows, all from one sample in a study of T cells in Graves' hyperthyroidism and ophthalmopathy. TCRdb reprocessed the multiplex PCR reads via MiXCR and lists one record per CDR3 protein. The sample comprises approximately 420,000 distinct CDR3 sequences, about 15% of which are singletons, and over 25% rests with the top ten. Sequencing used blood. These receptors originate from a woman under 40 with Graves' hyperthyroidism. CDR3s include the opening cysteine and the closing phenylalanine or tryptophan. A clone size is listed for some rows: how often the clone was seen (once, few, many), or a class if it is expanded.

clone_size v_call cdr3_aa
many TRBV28 CASSFETSGSWYQETQYF
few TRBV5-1 CASSPDRRTTDTQYF
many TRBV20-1 CSADSGLGADTQYF
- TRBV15 CATSRDGGASGEQFF
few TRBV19 CASSTGTSGINEQFF
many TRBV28 CASSFPGTGGKWPQHF
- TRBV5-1 CASSLLGLNSPSTDTQYF
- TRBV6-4 CASSFDGDAYEQYF
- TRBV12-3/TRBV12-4 CANSQGPLNTEAFF
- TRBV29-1 CSVDSERNTEAFF
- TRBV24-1 CATSDLTGQETQYF
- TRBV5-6 CASSMEVWGVSYNEQFF
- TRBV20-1 CSAPPGFGVAGSTDTQYF
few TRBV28 CASSLAGDSNEKLFF
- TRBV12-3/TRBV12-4 CASSLTGGDEKLFF
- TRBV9 CASSVAGQPDTQYF
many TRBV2 CATPGGLAGYNEQFF
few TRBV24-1 CATNDRGLGDTQYF